Below, 23 T cell receptor beta chains from the same sample are listed, as sequenced in a study of T cell repertoires in cytomegalovirus infection. TCRdb independently ran MiXCR on the reads; one entry per CDR3 protein. The table has hundreds of thousands of distinct CDR3 sequences, approximately 32% seen once. These receptors have no identified antigens. The input for sequencing was cultured CD8+ T cells from PBMCs, taken from culture after CMV antigen stimulation. Receptor source: a human donor in good health (CMV status not recorded). Some clones in this sample may be carry-over from other donors' samples.

V usage is TRBV7-8 and J usage is TRBJ1-6; 7 nucleotides align to TRBD1. CDR1 is SGHVS, CDR2 FQNEAQ, per germline. The CDR3 loop spans 20 amino acids. Trimming at V came to 3 bases and at J to 7 bases, leaving 21 bases not matched to a gene. CDR3 amino acids: CASSLNGLYLGQTQNSPLHF. The CDR3 nucleotides are TGTGCCAGCAGCTTGAATGGGCTCTACCTGGGACAGACCCAAAATTCACCCCTCCACTTT.

This chain links TRBV7-9 with TRBJ2-5; D may correspond to TRBD1 or TRBD2 (5 bases each). The germline V gene has CDR1 SEHNR and CDR2 FQNEAQ (reference sequence). This CDR3 contains 15 residues. V lost 0 bases and J 5 bases, leaving 13 bases between the germline ends. Here the CDR3 reads CASSLALGVRETQYF. The CDR3 DNA sequence: TGTGCCAGCAGCTTAGCGTTGGGGGTTCGCGAGACCCAGTACTTC.

This clonotype has a count of ten or more. The chain has TRBV12-3 or TRBV12-4 and TRBJ1-5; 8 nucleotides align to TRBD1. The CDR3 consists of 18 residues. V lost 3 bases and J lost 4; bases outside the gene matches: 14. The CDR3 DNA sequence: TGTGCCAGCAGTTTCTCCCTCGAAGGACAGGGCCAAAATCAGCCCCAGCATTTT. It yields the protein CASSFSLEGQGQNQPQHF.

The V and J genes are TRBV12-5 and TRBJ2-7; D remains ambiguous. V was clipped by 9 bases and J by 4 bases, with 10 bases between them. The CDR3 length is 11 residues. Germline lookup yields CDR1 LGHNT and CDR2 FRNRAP. The CDR3 DNA is TGTGCTAGCAAAGAGGATTACGAGCAGTACTTC. It translates to CASKEDYEQYF.

This clonotype was counted between two and nine times. V gene TRBV4-1 combines with J gene TRBJ2-1; 7 nucleotides align to TRBD2. The germline V gene encodes CDR1 MGHRA and CDR2 YSYEKL. The CDR3 has 15 amino acids. Unmatched junction bases numbered 13, after V lost 4 bases and J lost 10 bases. This CDR3 is CASSPGWGGVGEQFF. CDR3 nucleotide sequence: TGCGCCAGCAGCCCAGGTTGGGGGGGAGTCGGCGAGCAGTTCTTC.

The chain couples TRBV10-3 to TRBJ2-1; the match to TRBD2 covers 7 bases. The CDR3 is made up of 15 amino acids. The germline gives CDR1 ENHRY, CDR2 SYGVKD. J was trimmed by 2 bases and V by 6 bases; bases with no gene match: 7. Here the CDR3 reads CAIRVLAGAYNEQFF. The DNA of the CDR3 is TGTGCCATCAGGGTTTTGGCGGGGGCCTACAATGAGCAGTTCTTC.

V gene TRBV28 combines with J gene TRBJ2-1; D ambiguous. This CDR3 region has 15 residues. Germline CDR1 is MDHEN and CDR2 is SYDVKM. Trimming shortened V by 9 bases and J by 0 bases, and 15 bases separated the two germline ends. CDR3 nucleotide sequence: TGTGCCAGTACTAAAGCTCCGGCCTCCTACAATGAGCAGTTCTTC. Translation: CASTKAPASYNEQFF.

Only a few counts were recorded for this clonotype. This rearrangement joins TRBV27 to TRBJ1-1, with D unresolved. Looked up from germline, CDR1 is MNHEY and CDR2 is SMNVEV (reference sequence). The germline V and J ends were trimmed by 0 bases and 4 bases, with 12 bases remaining between them. The CDR3 sequence is 15 residues long. CDR3 sequence reads: CASSLSEAMSTEAFF. The CDR3 DNA follows: TGTGCCAGCAGTTTATCTGAAGCCATGAGCACTGAAGCTTTCTTT.

This clonotype was detected only a few times. In nucleotides, the CDR3 is TGTGCTAGTGGTTTCCAGCCTCGGGGGACCTACGAGCAGTACTTC. Translated, it gives CASGFQPRGTYEQYF. The V and J genes are TRBV12-5 and TRBJ2-7; the D gene is possibly TRBD2 (6 bases). This CDR3 contains 15 residues. Germline CDR1 LGHNT, CDR2 FRNRAP. V gave up 3 bases and J gave up 2 bases, with 14 bases separating them.

The chain couples TRBV19 to TRBJ2-1; 9 nucleotides align to TRBD2. This CDR3 is built from 14 residues. The J segment lost 6 bases and the V segment lost 6 bases, leaving 6 bases of the junction unmatched. CDR1 is LNHDA and CDR2 is SQIVND in the germline V gene (reference sequence). CDR3: CASRRAGGPNEQFF. The CDR3, as DNA: TGTGCCAGTAGAAGGGCGGGGGGGCCCAATGAGCAGTTCTTC.

In this sample, this clonotype turned up many times. The chain couples TRBV2 to TRBJ2-1, with 7 bases aligning to TRBD2. CDR3 length: 14 residues. In germline, CDR1 is SNHLY, CDR2 FYNNEI. The junction had 9 bases not matched to a gene; V was cut back by 10 bases and J by 3 bases. The CDR3 sequence is CANLGAGVYNEQFF. CDR3 in DNA: TGTGCCAATCTAGGTGCGGGGGTCTACAATGAGCAGTTCTTC.

The rearrangement uses TRBV7-2 and TRBJ2-7, with 11 bases fitting TRBD1. CDR3 size: 17 residues. Unmatched junction bases numbered 7, after V lost 0 bases and J lost 3 bases. In germline, CDR1 is SGHTA, CDR2 FQGNSA. CDR3 in amino acids: CASSLAHAGTGGYEQYF. The CDR3, as DNA: TGTGCCAGCAGCTTAGCGCATGCCGGGACAGGGGGCTACGAGCAGTACTTC.

This chain links TRBV20-1 with TRBJ1-1, with D hard to call. The germline gives CDR1 DFQATT, CDR2 SNEGSKA (reference sequence). This CDR3 comprises 14 residues. V was pared by 0 bases and J by 0 bases, with 8 bases between. CDR3 DNA: TGCAGTGCTAGAGATTATAAGGTGAACACTGAAGCTTTCTTT. Its translation: CSARDYKVNTEAFF.

In this sample, this clonotype turned up many times. This sequence joins TRBV7-9 and TRBJ1-2; possibly TRBD1 for D (6 bases). Trimming left V 0 bases short and J 6 bases short, with 11 bases between. Germline V gene lookup returns CDR1 SEHNR and CDR2 FQNEAQ (reference sequence). This CDR3 comprises 14 residues. CDR3 sequence (DNA): TGTGCCAGCAGCTTAGCGGGGGGCGCAGATGGCTACACCTTC. Its protein product is CASSLAGGADGYTF.

This clonotype was detected many times. As DNA, the CDR3 is TGTGCCAGCAGCTTCCGGAATGAAAAACTGTTTTTT. It is translated as CASSFRNEKLFF. The chain carries TRBV7-8 and TRBJ1-4; no clear D. Germline loops: CDR1 SGHVS, CDR2 FQNEAQ. The CDR3 has 12 amino acids. With 3 bases removed from V and 5 bases from J, the gap between germline ends came to 4 bases.

This clonotype was seen only a few times. The V gene is TRBV10-3, the J gene TRBJ1-1; D gene uncertain. Germline V gene lookup returns CDR1 ENHRY and CDR2 SYGVKD. This CDR3 has 11 amino acids. The V end lost 8 bases, the J end lost 2 bases, and 6 bases lay between the germline ends. DNA for the CDR3: TGTGCCATCGTGTCCAACACTGAAGCTTTCTTT. Protein: CAIVSNTEAFF.

This clonotype was seen more than once but under ten times. The chain is built from TRBV27 and TRBJ1-1, with D tentatively TRBD1 (6 bases). The V gene lost 0 bases and the J gene lost 3 bases, with 11 bases spanning the gap. Germline V gives CDR1 MNHEY, CDR2 SMNVEV (reference sequence). The CDR3 consists of 15 residues. The CDR3 DNA reads TGTGCCAGCAGTTTATCGGGGGGCTTTCACACTGAAGCTTTCTTT. It codes for CASSLSGGFHTEAFF.

This clonotype was seen a few times. This chain connects TRBV20-1 to TRBJ1-2, with TRBD1 identical over 9 bases. The CDR3 extends over 15 amino acids. Germline V gene lookup returns CDR1 DFQATT and CDR2 SNEGSKA (reference sequence). V dropped 0 bases and J dropped 3; count of bases not matched to a gene: 5. The CDR3 nucleotides are TGCAGTGCTAGAGATGTACAGGGGGCGTACTATGGCTACACCTTC. Residues: CSARDVQGAYYGYTF.

This chain uses TRBV10-3 with TRBJ2-7, with D unresolved. V dropped 2 bases and J dropped 3 bases, with 8 bases sitting between them. From germline, CDR1 is ENHRY and CDR2 SYGVKD. The CDR3 extends over 13 amino acids. The CDR3 DNA follows: TGTGCCATCAGTGAGCAAGGCTTCTACGAGCAGTACGTC. This encodes CAISEQGFYEQYV.

This clonotype has more than one count but fewer than ten. The rearrangement joins TRBV7-9 to TRBJ1-2, with TRBD1 as a possible D gene (6 bases). Germline loops: CDR1 SEHNR, CDR2 FQNEAQ (reference sequence). This CDR3 has 17 residues. Trimming shortened V by 4 bases and J by 4 bases, and 22 bases separated the two germline ends. The chain's CDR3 is CASSSRSSPQGTYGYTF. In DNA form, the CDR3 reads TGTGCCAGCAGCTCCCGATCTAGCCCACAGGGAACCTATGGCTACACCTTC.

This sequence joins TRBV3-1 and TRBJ1-2, with D unresolved. This CDR3 is built from 10 residues. V gave up 10 bases and J gave up 8 bases, with 11 bases separating them. In germline, CDR1 is LGHDT, CDR2 YNNKEL (reference sequence). CDR3 sequence: CATWASGYTF. The CDR3 DNA sequence: TGTGCCACATGGGCCTCCGGCTACACCTTC. Variable domain in full (rest from reference TRBV3-1 and TRBJ1-2): DTAVSQTPKYLVTQMGNDKSIKCEQNLGHDTMYWYKQDSKKFLKIMFSYNNKELIINETVPNRFSPKSPDKAHLNLHINSLELGDSAVYFCATWASGYTFGSGTRLTVV.

J is TRBJ2-7 and V is TRBV19; 9 bases are shared with TRBD2. There are 15 residues in the CDR3. The junction had 7 bases not matched to a gene; V was cut back by 5 bases and J by 2 bases. Germline CDR1 reads LNHDA; CDR2 reads SQIVND (reference sequence). The CDR3 nucleotides are TGTGCCAGTAGTGCAGGTAGCGGGGGAACCTACGAGCAGTACTTC. Its protein is CASSAGSGGTYEQYF.

The V and J genes are TRBV7-9 and TRBJ2-4; either TRBD1 or TRBD2 may fit D (5 bases each). The CDR3 extends over 14 amino acids. V dropped 5 bases and J dropped 5 bases, with 13 bases sitting between them. CDR1 SEHNR and CDR2 FQNEAQ come from the germline V gene (reference sequence). Here the CDR3 reads CASSLEGTENIQYF. In DNA, the CDR3 is TGTGCCAGCAGCCTAGAGGGGACCGAAAACATTCAGTACTTC. The full variable domain, in which reference TRBV7-9 and TRBJ2-4 provide the parts outside the CDR3, is DTGVSQNPRHKITKRGQNVTFRCDPISEHNRLYWYRQTLGQGPEFLTYFQNEAQLEKSRLLSDRFSAERPKGSFSTLEIQRTEQGDSAMYLCASSLEGTENIQYFGAGTRLSVL.